The clone carrying this T cell receptor beta chain was detected many times. Its target is not known. Genomic DNA was employed as the template in profiling TCR beta VDJ and CDR3. MiXCR was run by TCRdb on the reads, yielding one entry per CDR3 protein. The sample lists just over 450,000 distinct CDR3 sequences; around a third were seen once. This CDR3 is 17 amino acids long. The ends were cut back, 4 bases at V and 6 bases at J, with 25 bases in the middle. Germline V gene data show CDR1 as LGHNA and CDR2 as YNFKEQ. This entry is derived from a study of CD8+CD57+ T cells in acquired aplastic anemia. Whole-study results and caveats: Overlapping CD8+ CDR3 repertoires of patients and controls contained under 30 shared sequences. CD8+ Simpson's diversity showed no significant patient-control difference.

Patients selected for sequencing had displayed CD8+CD57+ cell expansion by flow cytometry. Every patient had severe acquired aplastic anemia. The clonotype originates from a human donor with aplastic anemia. What was sequenced was sorted CD4+, CD8+, or CD8+CD57+ T cells (not recorded which) from PBMCs. The chain is built from TRBV4-2 and TRBJ2-7; D is perhaps TRBD1 (6 bases). DNA for the CDR3: TGTGCCAGCAGCCCCGCGGGTGGGCAGGGGTCACTCGGCGAGCAGTACTTC. Protein sequence: CASSPAGGQGSLGEQYF.